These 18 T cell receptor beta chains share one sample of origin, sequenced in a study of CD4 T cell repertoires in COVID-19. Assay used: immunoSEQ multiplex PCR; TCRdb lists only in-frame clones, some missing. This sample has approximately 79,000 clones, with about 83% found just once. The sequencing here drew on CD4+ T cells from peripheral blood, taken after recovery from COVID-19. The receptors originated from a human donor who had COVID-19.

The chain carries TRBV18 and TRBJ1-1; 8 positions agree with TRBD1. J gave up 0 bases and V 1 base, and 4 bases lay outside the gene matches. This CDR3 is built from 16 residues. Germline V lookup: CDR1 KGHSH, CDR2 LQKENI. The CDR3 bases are TGTGCCAGCTCACCACGGGCAGGGGGCATGAACACTGAAGCTTTCTTT. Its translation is CASSPRAGGMNTEAFF.

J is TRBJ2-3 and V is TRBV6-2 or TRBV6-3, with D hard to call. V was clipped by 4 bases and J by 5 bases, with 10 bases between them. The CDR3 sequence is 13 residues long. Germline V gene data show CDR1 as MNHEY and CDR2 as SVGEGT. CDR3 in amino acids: CASSFFRGDTQYF. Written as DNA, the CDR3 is TGTGCCAGCAGTTTTTTCCGCGGAGATACGCAGTATTTT.

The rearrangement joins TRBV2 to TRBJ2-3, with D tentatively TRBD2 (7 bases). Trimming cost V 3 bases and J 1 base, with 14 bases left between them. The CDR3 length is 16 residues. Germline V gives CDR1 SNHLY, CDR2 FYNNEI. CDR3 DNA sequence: TGTGCCAGCAGTGACGGGCGGGGGCCCCGCACAGATACGCAGTATTTT. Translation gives CASSDGRGPRTDTQYF.

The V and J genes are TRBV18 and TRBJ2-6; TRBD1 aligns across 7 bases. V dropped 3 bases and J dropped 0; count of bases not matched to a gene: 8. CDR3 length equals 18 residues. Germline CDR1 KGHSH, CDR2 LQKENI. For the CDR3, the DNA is TGTGCCAGCTCACCGCAACCGGGACAGAGCTCTGGGGCCAACGTCCTGACTTTC. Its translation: CASSPQPGQSSGANVLTF.

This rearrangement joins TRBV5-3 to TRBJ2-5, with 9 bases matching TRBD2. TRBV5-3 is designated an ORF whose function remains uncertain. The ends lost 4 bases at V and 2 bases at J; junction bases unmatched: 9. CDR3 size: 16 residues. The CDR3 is CARSPPRREGQETQYF. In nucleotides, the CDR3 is TGTGCCAGAAGCCCCCCCCGGCGGGAGGGACAAGAGACCCAGTACTTC.

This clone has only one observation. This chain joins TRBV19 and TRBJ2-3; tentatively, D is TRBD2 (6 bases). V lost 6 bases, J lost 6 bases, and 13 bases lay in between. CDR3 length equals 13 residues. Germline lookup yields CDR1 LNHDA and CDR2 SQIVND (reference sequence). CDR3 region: CASSGGGWDTQYF. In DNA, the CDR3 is TGTGCCAGTAGCGGAGGAGGGTGGGATACGCAGTATTTT. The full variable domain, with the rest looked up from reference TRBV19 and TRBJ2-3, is DGGITQSPKYLFRKEGQNVTLSCEQNLNHDAMYWYRQDPGQGLRLIYYSQIVNDFQKGDIAEGYSVSREKKESFPLTVTSAQKNPTAFYLCASSGGGWDTQYFGPGTRLTVL.

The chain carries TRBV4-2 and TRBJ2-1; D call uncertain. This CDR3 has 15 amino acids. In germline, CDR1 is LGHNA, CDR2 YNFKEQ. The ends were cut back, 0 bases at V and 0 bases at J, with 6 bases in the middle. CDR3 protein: CASSQDRNSYNEQFF. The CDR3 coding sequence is TGTGCCAGCAGCCAAGATCGAAACTCCTACAATGAGCAGTTCTTC.

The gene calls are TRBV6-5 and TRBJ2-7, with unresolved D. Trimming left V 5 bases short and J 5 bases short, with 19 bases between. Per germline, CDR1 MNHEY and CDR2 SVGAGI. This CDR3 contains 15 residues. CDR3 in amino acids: CASSLRSGLGDEQYF. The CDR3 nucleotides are TGTGCCAGCAGTCTCCGGTCTGGGCTTGGGGACGAGCAGTACTTC.

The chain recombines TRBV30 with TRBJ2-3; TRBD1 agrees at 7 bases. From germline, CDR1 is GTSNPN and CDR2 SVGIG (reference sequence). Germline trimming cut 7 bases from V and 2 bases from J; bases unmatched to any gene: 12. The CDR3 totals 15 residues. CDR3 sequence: CALNRGALLTDTQYF. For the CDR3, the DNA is TGTGCCTTAAACAGGGGTGCGCTGCTCACAGATACGCAGTATTTT.

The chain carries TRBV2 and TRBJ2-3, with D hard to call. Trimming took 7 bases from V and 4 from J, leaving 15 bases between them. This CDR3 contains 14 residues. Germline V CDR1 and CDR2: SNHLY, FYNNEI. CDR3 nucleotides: TGTGCCAGCATTGCCAGACGGATTCCAGATACGCAGTATTTT. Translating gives CASIARRIPDTQYF.

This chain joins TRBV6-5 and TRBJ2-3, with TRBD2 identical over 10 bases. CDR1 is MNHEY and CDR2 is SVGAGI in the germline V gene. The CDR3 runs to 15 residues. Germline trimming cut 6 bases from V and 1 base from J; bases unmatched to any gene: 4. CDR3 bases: TGTGCCAGCAGCCCCGGGACTAGCGGCACAGATACGCAGTATTTT. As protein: CASSPGTSGTDTQYF.

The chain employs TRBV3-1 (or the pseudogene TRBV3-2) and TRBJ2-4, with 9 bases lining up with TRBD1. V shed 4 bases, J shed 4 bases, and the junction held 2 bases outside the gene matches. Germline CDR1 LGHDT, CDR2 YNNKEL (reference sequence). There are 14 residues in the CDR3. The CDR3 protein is CASSRTGAKNIQYF. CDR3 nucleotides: TGTGCCAGCAGCCGGACAGGGGCGAAAAACATTCAGTACTTC.

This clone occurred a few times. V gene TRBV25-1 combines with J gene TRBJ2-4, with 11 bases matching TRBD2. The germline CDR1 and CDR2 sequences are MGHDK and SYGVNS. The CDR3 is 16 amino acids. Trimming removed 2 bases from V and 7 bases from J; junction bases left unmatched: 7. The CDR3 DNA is TGTGCCAGCAGTGAACTAGCGGGAGGAACGGGGAACATTCAGTACTTC. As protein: CASSELAGGTGNIQYF.

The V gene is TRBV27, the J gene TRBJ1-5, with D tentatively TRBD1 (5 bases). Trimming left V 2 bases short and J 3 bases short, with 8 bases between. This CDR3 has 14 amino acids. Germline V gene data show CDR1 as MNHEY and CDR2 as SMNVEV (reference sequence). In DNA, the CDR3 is TGTGCCAGCAGTTTAACAGGTAACAATCAGCCCCAGCATTTT. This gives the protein CASSLTGNNQPQHF.

CDR3 DNA: TGCGCCAGCAGCTTCTCCGGACTAGCGGTAGGCCCCGGGGAGCTGTTTTTT. This translates into CASSFSGLAVGPGELFF. The chain joins TRBV5-1 to TRBJ2-2, with 10 bases identical to TRBD2. The V segment lost 2 bases and the J segment 6 bases; nucleotides outside the gene matches: 10. The germline V gene has CDR1 SGHRS and CDR2 YFSETQ. This CDR3 is built from 17 residues. The whole variable domain, filled in from reference TRBV5-1 and TRBJ2-2, reads KAGVTQTPRYLIKTRGQQVTLSCSPISGHRSVSWYQQTPGQGLQFLFEYFSETQRNKGNFPGRFSGRQFSNSRSEMNVSTLELGDSALYLCASSFSGLAVGPGELFFGEGSRLTVL.

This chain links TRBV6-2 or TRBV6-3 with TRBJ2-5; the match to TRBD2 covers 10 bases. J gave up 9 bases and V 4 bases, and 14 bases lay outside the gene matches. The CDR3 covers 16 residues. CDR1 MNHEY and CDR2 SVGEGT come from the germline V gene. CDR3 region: CASSFQLAGASGAQYF. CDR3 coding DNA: TGTGCCAGCAGTTTCCAGCTAGCGGGGGCATCCGGGGCCCAGTACTTC.

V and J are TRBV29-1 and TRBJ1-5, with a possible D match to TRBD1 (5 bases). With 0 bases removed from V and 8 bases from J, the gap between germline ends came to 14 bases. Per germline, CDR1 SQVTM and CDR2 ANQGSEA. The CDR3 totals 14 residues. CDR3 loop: CSVEEAGGGEPQHF. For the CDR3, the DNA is TGCAGCGTTGAAGAAGCGGGTGGGGGTGAGCCCCAGCATTTT.

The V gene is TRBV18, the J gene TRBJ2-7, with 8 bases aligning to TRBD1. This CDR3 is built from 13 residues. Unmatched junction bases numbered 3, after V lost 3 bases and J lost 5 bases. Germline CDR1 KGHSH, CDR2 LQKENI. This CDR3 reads CASSPGQGNEQYF. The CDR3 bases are TGTGCCAGCTCACCCGGACAGGGCAACGAGCAGTACTTC.